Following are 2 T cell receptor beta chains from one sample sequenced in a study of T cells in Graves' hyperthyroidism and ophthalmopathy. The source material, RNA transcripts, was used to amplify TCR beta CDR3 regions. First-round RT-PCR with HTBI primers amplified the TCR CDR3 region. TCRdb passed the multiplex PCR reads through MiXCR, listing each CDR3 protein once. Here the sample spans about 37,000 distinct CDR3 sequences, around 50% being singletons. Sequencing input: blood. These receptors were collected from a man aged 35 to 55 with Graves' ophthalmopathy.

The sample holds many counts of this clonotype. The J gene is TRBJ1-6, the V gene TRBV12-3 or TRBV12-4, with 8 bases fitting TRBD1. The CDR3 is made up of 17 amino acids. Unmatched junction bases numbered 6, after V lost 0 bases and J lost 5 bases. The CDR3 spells CASSLAAGQGDNSPLHF. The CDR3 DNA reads TGTGCCAGCAGTTTAGCGGCTGGACAGGGCGATAATTCACCCCTCCACTTT.

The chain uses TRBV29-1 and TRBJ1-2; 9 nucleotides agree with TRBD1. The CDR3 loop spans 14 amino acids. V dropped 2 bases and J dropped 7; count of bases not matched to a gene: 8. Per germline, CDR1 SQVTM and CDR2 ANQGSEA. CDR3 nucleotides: TGCAGCGTTGAACAATGGACAGGGGCAGGTGGCTACACCTTC. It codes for CSVEQWTGAGGYTF.